The 31 T cell receptor beta chains given below trace back to one sample, sequenced in a study of lymphopenia after photon versus proton radiotherapy. Only in-frame clones appear in the TCRdb table, and some are missing; sequencing was by immunoSEQ multiplex PCR. Seen here are approximately 150,000 clones, approximately 91% observed once, and the top ten hold about 4.3%. Sequenced material: peripheral blood, taken from a patient treated with photon-based radiotherapy. The receptors derive from a man aged 45-60 years with gastric cancer.

Ten or more counts support this clone. The V gene is TRBV12-5, the J gene TRBJ2-5; 8 nucleotides agree with TRBD1. The V and J ends lost 5 bases and 9 bases, in that order; junction bases with no gene match: 5. CDR1 and CDR2 from the germline V gene are LGHNT and FRNRAP. The CDR3 is 12 residues long. CDR3 amino acids: CASGGQGGSQYF. CDR3 DNA sequence: TGTGCTAGTGGTGGACAGGGTGGATCCCAGTACTTC.

V gene TRBV7-8 combines with J gene TRBJ2-5, with TRBD2 as a possible D gene (5 bases). This CDR3 has 15 amino acids. Deletions cut 5 bases from V and 4 bases from J, with 17 bases between. CDR1 SGHVS and CDR2 FQNEAQ come from the germline V gene. The CDR3 loop is CASSLLAGGGETQYF. CDR3 nucleotides: TGTGCCAGCAGCCTCCTGGCGGGCGGTGGAGAGACCCAGTACTTC.

The table lists this clone with a count of one. V gene TRBV7-2 combines with J gene TRBJ2-2, with D maybe TRBD2 (6 bases). The CDR3 has 15 residues. V lost 3 bases and J 1 base, leaving 9 bases between the germline ends. Germline V lookup: CDR1 SGHTA, CDR2 FQGNSA. The CDR3: CASSFHSGNTGELFF. CDR3 bases: TGTGCCAGCAGCTTCCATAGCGGGAACACCGGGGAGCTGTTTTTT.

This chain joins TRBV29-1 and TRBJ2-7; D is tentatively TRBD1 or TRBD2 (5 bases each). The CDR3 runs 14 residues. The V end lost 1 base, the J end lost 6 bases, and 16 bases lay between the germline ends. Per germline, CDR1 SQVTM and CDR2 ANQGSEA. CDR3 sequence (DNA): TGCAGCGTTGAAGTCCCGGGACGGAAGTTCGAGCAGTACTTC. Its protein product is CSVEVPGRKFEQYF.

The V call is TRBV29-1, the J call TRBJ1-4; D possibly corresponds to TRBD1 (6 bases). There are 13 residues in the CDR3. V was cut by 0 bases and J by 6 bases, with 8 bases left in between. CDR1 is SQVTM, CDR2 ANQGSEA, per germline. CDR3 sequence: CSVEEGADEKLFF. The CDR3 nucleotides are TGCAGCGTTGAAGAGGGGGCTGATGAAAAACTGTTTTTT.

The chain links TRBV7-2 to TRBJ1-5, with D tentatively TRBD1 (5 bases). This CDR3 region has 15 residues. Germline CDR1 SGHTA, CDR2 FQGNSA. V gave up 1 base and J gave up 5 bases, with 12 bases separating them. The CDR3 spells CASSLVRDGDQPQHF. CDR3 in DNA: TGTGCCAGCAGCTTAGTCCGGGACGGAGATCAGCCCCAGCATTTT. The variable domain in full, with the rest retrieved from reference TRBV7-2 and TRBJ1-5, is GAGVSQSPSNKVTEKGKDVELRCDPISGHTALYWYRQSLGQGLEFLIYFQGNSAPDKSGLPSDRFSAERTGGSVSTLTIQRTQQEDSAVYLCASSLVRDGDQPQHFGDGTRLSIL.

V and J are TRBV4-2 and TRBJ2-6; 10 bases line up with TRBD1. J lost 3 bases, V lost 1 base, and 3 bases had no gene match. CDR1 and CDR2 from the germline V gene are LGHNA and YNFKEQ. This CDR3 region has 17 residues. The CDR3 protein is CASSQGQGALGANVLTF. The CDR3 DNA reads TGTGCCAGCAGCCAAGGACAGGGGGCGCTTGGGGCCAACGTCCTGACTTTC.

The chain carries TRBV7-2 and TRBJ1-3, with a tentative D call TRBD1 (5 bases). Germline loops: CDR1 SGHTA, CDR2 FQGNSA. V was pared by 5 bases and J by 0 bases, with 14 bases between. The CDR3 covers 16 residues. CDR3 sequence (DNA): TGTGCCAGCAGCCCGGGACTGCTAAACTCTGGAAACACCATATATTTT. Amino acid sequence: CASSPGLLNSGNTIYF.

DNA for the CDR3: TGTGCCAGCAGTCTGGGACTATTACAAGAGACCCAGTACTTC. It is translated as CASSLGLLQETQYF. This rearrangement joins TRBV6-1 to TRBJ2-5; TRBD2 aligns across 7 bases. CDR3 length: 14 residues. Germline trimming cut 5 bases from V and 2 bases from J; bases unmatched to any gene: 5. Germline V gene lookup returns CDR1 MNHNS and CDR2 SASEGT.

The chain carries TRBV28 and TRBJ2-7; TRBD2 matches 8 bases. Germline loops: CDR1 MDHEN, CDR2 SYDVKM. The CDR3 covers 16 residues. J lost 0 bases, V lost 5 bases, and 9 bases had no gene match. The CDR3 bases are TGTGCCAGCAGTGCTGGTCGGCGGGAGGCCTCCTACGAGCAGTACTTC. Its translation is CASSAGRREASYEQYF. Together with reference TRBV28 and TRBJ2-7, the CDR3 gives the full variable domain: DVKVTQSSRYLVKRTGEKVFLECVQDMDHENMFWYRQDPGLGLRLIYFSYDVKMKEKGDIPEGYSVSREKKERFSLILESASTNQTSMYLCASSAGRREASYEQYFGPGTRLTVT.

The chain is built from TRBV14 and TRBJ2-5; 8 bases line up with TRBD2. CDR3 size: 16 residues. Germline V gene lookup returns CDR1 SGHDN and CDR2 FVKESK. V dropped 2 bases and J dropped 3; count of bases not matched to a gene: 8. CDR3 DNA: TGTGCCAGCAGCCAATCTGAGCGGGAGACAAAAGAGACCCAGTACTTC. Its translation is CASSQSERETKETQYF.

The chain has TRBV5-4 and TRBJ2-3; D perhaps matches TRBD1 (6 bases). The CDR3 length is 15 residues. From germline, CDR1 is SGHNT and CDR2 YYREEE (reference sequence). The V end lost 3 bases, the J end lost 0 bases, and 11 bases lay between the germline ends. The CDR3 coding sequence is TGTGCCAGCAGCTATGGACAGAGTAGCACAGATACGCAGTATTTT. Translating gives CASSYGQSSTDTQYF.

Of note for this clone: Other DNA sequences in the sample encode the same CDR3. The chain uses TRBV7-6 and TRBJ2-7, with 12 bases that match TRBD2. The trim removed 1 base at V and 4 bases at J, leaving 2 bases unmatched. The length of the CDR3 is 15 residues. The germline CDR1 and CDR2 sequences are SGHVS and FNYEAQ. In DNA, the CDR3 is TGTGCCAGCAGCTTAGAAGGGACTAGCGGGTACGAGCAGTACTTC. Its protein product is CASSLEGTSGYEQYF.

The rearrangement links TRBV4-3 to TRBJ2-1, with D perhaps given as TRBD1 or TRBD2 (5 bases each). The CDR3 has 16 residues. Germline lookup yields CDR1 LGHNA and CDR2 YSLEER. V was clipped by 0 bases and J by 2 bases, with 11 bases between them. This chain's CDR3 is CASSQDPRGPYNEQFF. The CDR3 DNA reads TGCGCCAGCAGCCAAGATCCGAGGGGCCCCTACAATGAGCAGTTCTTC.

This clone appeared once. The rearrangement joins TRBV19 to TRBJ1-1, with D hard to call. The germline CDR1 and CDR2 sequences are LNHDA and SQIVND (reference sequence). V was pared by 6 bases and J by 1 base, with 9 bases between. CDR3 length equals 13 residues. The CDR3 sequence is CASSLTENTEAFF. The CDR3 region has the DNA TGTGCCAGTAGCCTGACGGAGAACACTGAAGCTTTCTTT.

The rearrangement links TRBV18 to TRBJ1-3, with 9 positions matching TRBD1. The ends lost 5 bases at V and 2 bases at J; junction bases unmatched: 10. This CDR3 has 17 residues. CDR1 is KGHSH, CDR2 LQKENI, per germline. This CDR3 is CASSTLLRDRAGNTIYF. The CDR3 region has the DNA TGTGCCAGCTCAACTTTGCTCCGGGACAGGGCTGGAAACACCATATATTTT.

The V and J genes are TRBV19 and TRBJ1-2, with D perhaps TRBD1 (6 bases). Germline CDR1 reads LNHDA; CDR2 reads SQIVND (reference sequence). Deletions cut 5 bases from V and 0 bases from J, with 13 bases between. The CDR3 sequence is 15 residues long. The CDR3 loop is CASSATGPANYGYTF. Written as DNA, the CDR3 is TGTGCCAGTAGTGCGACAGGTCCAGCTAACTATGGCTACACCTTC.

The rearrangement joins TRBV2 to TRBJ2-2; D is unclear. The germline V gene encodes CDR1 SNHLY and CDR2 FYNNEI. This CDR3 is built from 13 residues. Between the trimmed V and J ends, which lost 8 bases and 2 bases, there was a span of 9 bases. The CDR3 region is CASCPENTGELFF. In DNA form, the CDR3 reads TGTGCCAGCTGCCCAGAAAACACCGGGGAGCTGTTTTTT. The full variable domain, completed using reference TRBV2 and TRBJ2-2, is EPEVTQTPSHQVTQMGQEVILRCVPISNHLYFYWYRQILGQKVEFLVSFYNNEISEKSEIFDDQFSVERPDGSNFTLKIRSTKLEDSAMYFCASCPENTGELFFGEGSRLTVL.

This chain's CDR3 is CASSPGQGAEAFF. The CDR3 nucleotides are TGTGCCAGCAGCCCGGGACAGGGGGCTGAAGCTTTCTTT. V gene TRBV5-6 combines with J gene TRBJ1-1; 11 nucleotides align to TRBD1. The CDR3 is 13 amino acids. The trim removed 4 bases at V and 6 bases at J, leaving 2 bases unmatched. The V gene's germline CDR1 is SGHDT and CDR2 YYEEEE. The variable domain in full, completed from reference TRBV5-6 and TRBJ1-1, reads DAGVTQSPTHLIKTRGQQVTLRCSPKSGHDTVSWYQQALGQGPQFIFQYYEEEERQRGNFPDRFSGHQFPNYSSELNVNALLLGDSALYLCASSPGQGAEAFFGQGTRLTVV.

Concerning this clone itself: No DNA is shown, since the ends of the CDR3 on it are uncertain; the CDR3 is the one TCRdb lists. The chain has TRBV19 and TRBJ1-1. CDR1 is LNHDA and CDR2 is SQIVND in the germline V gene (reference sequence). The CDR3 comprises 17 residues, both ends counted. CDR3 residues: CASSMASGRGLNTEAFF.

CDR3 coding DNA: TGTGCCAGCAGCCTCCCGGGAGGGGATTACAATGAGCAGTTCTTC. Its translation is CASSLPGGDYNEQFF. The chain carries TRBV9 and TRBJ2-1, with 8 bases that match TRBD2. With 4 bases clipped from V and 4 bases from J, the junction kept 7 bases outside the gene matches. Germline V gene lookup returns CDR1 SGDLS and CDR2 YYNGEE. The CDR3 runs 15 residues.

The chain couples TRBV30 to TRBJ2-7, with D possibly being TRBD2 (6 bases). Trimming pared 0 bases from V and 2 bases from J, leaving 29 bases between. The CDR3 totals 20 residues. Germline V gives CDR1 GTSNPN, CDR2 SVGIG (reference sequence). CDR3 bases: TGTGCCTGGAGTGTTAAAAAGGTCTTTTTCCGGGACTTAACAACCTACGAGCAGTACTTC. Protein: CAWSVKKVFFRDLTTYEQYF.

The V gene is TRBV5-1, the J gene TRBJ1-4; D gene ambiguous. Germline CDR1 and CDR2: SGHRS and YFSETQ. This CDR3 region has 14 residues. V was clipped by 4 bases and J by 0 bases, with 7 bases between them. In DNA, the CDR3 is TGCGCCAGCAGCCCGCGAGCAACTAATGAAAAACTGTTTTTT. This encodes CASSPRATNEKLFF.

This chain joins TRBV7-9 and TRBJ2-7, with D possibly TRBD1 on 6 matching bases. Trimming removed 1 base at V and 3 bases at J, with 7 bases between. Germline assignment: CDR1 SEHNR and CDR2 FQNEAQ (reference sequence). The CDR3 is 13 amino acids. CDR3 amino acids: CASSLDRVYEQYF. The DNA for the CDR3 is TGTGCCAGCAGCTTAGACAGGGTCTACGAGCAGTACTTC. Drawing the rest from reference TRBV7-9 and TRBJ2-7, the complete variable domain is DTGVSQNPRHKITKRGQNVTFRCDPISEHNRLYWYRQTLGQGPEFLTYFQNEAQLEKSRLLSDRFSAERPKGSFSTLEIQRTEQGDSAMYLCASSLDRVYEQYFGPGTRLTVT.

The chain joins TRBV21-1 to TRBJ1-5; the table's TRBD1 call for D was not verified on the DNA. TRBV21-1 is marked as a pseudogene. CDR3 size: 12 residues. The CDR3 DNA follows: TGTGCCAGCAGCAAAAAGGGGGCGTTAGAGCATTTT. Translating it yields CASSKKGALEHF.

The rearrangement links TRBV6-1 to TRBJ2-1; D uncertain. Trimming removed 2 bases at V and 1 base at J, with 9 bases between. Germline V CDR1 and CDR2: MNHNS, SASEGT. CDR3 size: 15 residues. In DNA, the CDR3 is TGTGCCAGCAGTGAAAACAGAGTATCCTACAATGAGCAGTTCTTC. It is translated as CASSENRVSYNEQFF.

The chain links TRBV19 to TRBJ2-5, with TRBD2 identical over 9 bases. This CDR3 is 15 amino acids long. The germline gives CDR1 LNHDA, CDR2 SQIVND (reference sequence). Losses at the gene ends were 6 bases for V and 4 bases for J; bases not matched to a gene: 9. DNA for the CDR3: TGTGCCAGTAGCCGGACTAGCGTGATGTCAGAGACCCAGTACTTC. Translation gives CASSRTSVMSETQYF.

This chain uses TRBV6-1 with TRBJ2-7, with 9 bases fitting TRBD1. Trimming took 10 bases from V and 5 from J; bases not matched to a gene: 12. Germline CDR1 reads MNHNS; CDR2 reads SASEGT. CDR3 length: 14 amino acids. The DNA for the CDR3 is TGTGCCATCGCCGGGACAGGGTTCATCAACGAGCAGTACTTC. Protein sequence: CAIAGTGFINEQYF.

The chain joins TRBV7-3 to TRBJ2-7, with no clear D. The CDR3 extends over 13 amino acids. Trimming stripped 0 bases from V and 12 bases from J, with 15 bases between. Germline V gene data show CDR1 as SGHTA and CDR2 as FQGTGA. The CDR3 bases are TGTGCCAGCAGCTTAACGAGATCGGACGATCGGTACTTC. It yields the protein CASSLTRSDDRYF.

The chain recombines TRBV11-3 with TRBJ2-7, with 9 nucleotides matching TRBD1. With V trimmed by 11 bases and J by 2 bases, 10 bases remained unmatched. The CDR3 runs to 14 residues. Germline values: CDR1 SGHNT, CDR2 YENEEA. CDR3 residues: CALGRTGVPYEQYF. CDR3 bases: TGTGCCCTAGGGCGGACAGGGGTCCCCTACGAGCAGTACTTC.

This rearrangement joins TRBV5-1 to TRBJ2-5, with a weak D call TRBD2 (6 bases). The CDR3 covers 14 residues. Germline V gives CDR1 SGHRS, CDR2 YFSETQ. Trimming took 4 bases from V and 2 from J, leaving 12 bases between them. This CDR3 is CASSPGGRQETQYF. In nucleotides, the CDR3 is TGCGCCAGCAGCCCCGGAGGGAGGCAAGAGACCCAGTACTTC.